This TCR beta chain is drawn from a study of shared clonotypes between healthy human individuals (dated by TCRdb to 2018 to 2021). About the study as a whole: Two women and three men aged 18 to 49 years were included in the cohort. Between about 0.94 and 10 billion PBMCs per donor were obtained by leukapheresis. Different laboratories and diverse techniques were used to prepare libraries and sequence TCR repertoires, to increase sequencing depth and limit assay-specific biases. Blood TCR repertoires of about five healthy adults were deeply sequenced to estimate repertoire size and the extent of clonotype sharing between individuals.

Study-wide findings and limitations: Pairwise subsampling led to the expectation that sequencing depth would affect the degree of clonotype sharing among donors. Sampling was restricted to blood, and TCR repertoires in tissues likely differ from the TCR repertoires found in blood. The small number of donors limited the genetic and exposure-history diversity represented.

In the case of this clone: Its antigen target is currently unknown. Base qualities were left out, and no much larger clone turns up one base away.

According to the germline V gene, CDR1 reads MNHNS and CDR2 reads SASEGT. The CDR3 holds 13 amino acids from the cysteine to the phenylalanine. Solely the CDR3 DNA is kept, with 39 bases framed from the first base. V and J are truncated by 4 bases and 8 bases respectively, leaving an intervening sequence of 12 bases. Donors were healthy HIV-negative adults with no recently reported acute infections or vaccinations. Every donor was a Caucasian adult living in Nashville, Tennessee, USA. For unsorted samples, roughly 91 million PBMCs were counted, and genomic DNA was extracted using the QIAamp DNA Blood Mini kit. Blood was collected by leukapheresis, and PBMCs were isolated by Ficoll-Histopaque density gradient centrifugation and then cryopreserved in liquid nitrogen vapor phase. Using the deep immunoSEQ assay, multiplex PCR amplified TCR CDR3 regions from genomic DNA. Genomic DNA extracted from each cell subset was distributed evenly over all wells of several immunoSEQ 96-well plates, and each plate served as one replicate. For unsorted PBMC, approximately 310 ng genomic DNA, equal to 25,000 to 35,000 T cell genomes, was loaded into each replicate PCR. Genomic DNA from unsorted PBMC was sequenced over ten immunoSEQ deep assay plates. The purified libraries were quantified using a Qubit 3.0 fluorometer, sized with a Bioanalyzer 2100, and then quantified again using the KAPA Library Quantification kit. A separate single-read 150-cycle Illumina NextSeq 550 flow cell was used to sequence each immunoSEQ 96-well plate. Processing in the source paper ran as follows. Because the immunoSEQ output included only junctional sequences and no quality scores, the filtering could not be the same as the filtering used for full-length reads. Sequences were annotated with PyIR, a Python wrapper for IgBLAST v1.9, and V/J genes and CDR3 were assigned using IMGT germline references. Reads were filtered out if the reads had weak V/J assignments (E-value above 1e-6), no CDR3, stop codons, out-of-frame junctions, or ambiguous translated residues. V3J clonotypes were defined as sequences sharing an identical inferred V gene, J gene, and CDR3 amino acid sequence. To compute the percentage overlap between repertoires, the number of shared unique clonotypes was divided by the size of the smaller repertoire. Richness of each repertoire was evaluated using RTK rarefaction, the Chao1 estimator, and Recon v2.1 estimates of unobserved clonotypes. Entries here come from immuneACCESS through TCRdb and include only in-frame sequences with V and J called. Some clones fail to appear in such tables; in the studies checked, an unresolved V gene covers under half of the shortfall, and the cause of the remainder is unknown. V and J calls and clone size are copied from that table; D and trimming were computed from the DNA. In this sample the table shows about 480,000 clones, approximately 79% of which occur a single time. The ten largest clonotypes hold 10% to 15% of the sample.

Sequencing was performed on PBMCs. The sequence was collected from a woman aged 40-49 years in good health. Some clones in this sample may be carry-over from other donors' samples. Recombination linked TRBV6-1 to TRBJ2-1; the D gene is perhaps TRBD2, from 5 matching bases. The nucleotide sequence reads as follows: TGTGCCAGCAGTGGACTACTTGCGGATGAGCAGTTCTTC. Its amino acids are CASSGLLADEQFF.